Shown below are 21 T cell receptor beta chains from a single sample sequenced in a study of molecular identifiers for immune sequencing clone quantification. TCRdb processed the PCR reads anew with MiXCR; each CDR3 protein has one entry. The profile shows about 320,000 distinct CDR3 sequences, roughly a quarter of them singletons. Sequenced sample: naive CD8+ T cells from blood, with Jurkat cell RNA spiked in. As to subset: FACS-sorted CD8+CD4-CCR7+CD45RA+ naive T cells. Every receptor here comes from a human donor in good health. Some libraries in this study had Jurkat cell RNA spiked in.

Ten or more counts support this clonotype. This sequence joins TRBV7-2 and TRBJ2-2, with D possibly matching TRBD1 (7 bases). CDR1 is SGHTA, CDR2 FQGNSA, per germline. The V end was cut by 1 base, the J end by 3 bases, with 12 bases between. CDR3 length: 16 amino acids. The CDR3 is CASSLVPGGHTGELFF. DNA of the CDR3: TGTGCCAGCAGCTTAGTTCCAGGGGGGCACACCGGGGAGCTGTTTTTT. The full variable domain, completed using reference TRBV7-2 and TRBJ2-2, is GAGVSQSPSNKVTEKGKDVELRCDPISGHTALYWYRQSLGQGLEFLIYFQGNSAPDKSGLPSDRFSAERTGGSVSTLTIQRTQQEDSAVYLCASSLVPGGHTGELFFGEGSRLTVL.

This clonotype has just a few counts. The V gene is TRBV27, the J gene TRBJ2-2; D may be TRBD2 (7 bases). CDR1 is MNHEY, CDR2 SMNVEV, per germline (reference sequence). V was cut by 5 bases and J by 0 bases, with 22 bases left in between. This CDR3 has 19 amino acids. In DNA form, the CDR3 reads TGTGCCAGCAGTCCCTGGGGGGGGGCTGACCTTACGAACACCGGGGAGCTGTTTTTT. It encodes CASSPWGGADLTNTGELFF.

This clonotype was picked up a small number of times. The rearrangement uses TRBV6-1 and TRBJ2-7; D ambiguous. The CDR3 sequence is 12 residues long. CDR1 and CDR2 from the germline V gene are MNHNS and SASEGT. The germline V and J ends were trimmed by 7 bases and 4 bases, with 11 bases remaining between them. The DNA of the CDR3 is TGTGCCAGCACTGAGGTCCTATACGAGCAGTACTTC. Protein sequence: CASTEVLYEQYF.

The rearrangement links TRBV20-1 to TRBJ2-7; D may be TRBD1 (6 bases). The CDR3 runs 12 residues. V was clipped by 3 bases and J by 3 bases, with 9 bases between them. The germline V gene has CDR1 DFQATT and CDR2 SNEGSKA (reference sequence). The CDR3 protein is CSARDSIYEQYF. CDR3 nucleotides: TGCAGTGCTAGGGACAGCATCTACGAGCAGTACTTC.

About this clonotype: An end of the junction does not agree with germline; a read error may underlie this. The chain joins TRBV6-2 or TRBV6-3 to TRBJ2-2, with D tentatively TRBD2 (5 bases). The CDR3 is 11 amino acids. Germline CDR1 and CDR2: MNHEY and SVGEGT. The CDR3 loop is CASSQTGELVF. The CDR3 DNA reads TGTGCCAGCAGTCAGACCGGGGAGCTGGTTTTT.

Turning to this clonotype: One base away lies a much larger clone, so this may be a sequencing read error. The chain couples TRBV12-3 or TRBV12-4 to TRBJ2-7; D uncertain. The CDR3 contains 12 residues. V gave up 6 bases and J gave up 2 bases, with 8 bases separating them. The CDR3 DNA is TGTGCCAGCAGCCAGGTCACCTACGAGCAGTACTTC. This sequence encodes CASSQVTYEQYF.

Of note for this clonotype: Just one base apart from a much larger clone, this may be a read error. The conserved phenylalanine or tryptophan normally closing the CDR3 is absent here, so this likely arose from a read error. The J gene is TRBJ1-1, the V gene TRBV14; TRBD1 matches at 7 bases. Germline V gives CDR1 SGHDN, CDR2 FVKESK. J gave up 5 bases and V 6 bases, and 6 bases lay outside the gene matches. This CDR3 contains 13 residues. The CDR3 spells CASSWPGGTEAFS. As DNA, the CDR3 is TGTGCCAGCAGTTGGCCAGGGGGAACTGAAGCTTTCTCT.

This clonotype was seen more than once but under ten times. A much larger clone differs from this one at a single base, so this may be a read error. The rearrangement links TRBV9 to TRBJ1-1, with TRBD1 matching over 9 bases. From germline, CDR1 is SGDLS and CDR2 YYNGEE. Trimming at V came to 3 bases and at J to 6 bases, leaving 9 bases not matched to a gene. CDR3 length: 15 amino acids. CDR3 bases: TGTGCCAGCAGCGCCACAGGGGGCGAGGAAGCTGAAGCTTTCTTT. Its translation is CASSATGGEEAEAFF.

J is TRBJ2-7 and V is TRBV3-1; TRBD1 agrees at 11 bases. With 1 base clipped from V and 12 bases from J, the junction kept 14 bases outside the gene matches. This CDR3 region has 16 residues. Germline values: CDR1 LGHDT, CDR2 YNNKEL (reference sequence). CDR3 in amino acids: CASSQAPGQGAAAPYF. CDR3 in DNA: TGTGCCAGCAGCCAAGCCCCAGGACAGGGGGCAGCGGCGCCGTACTTC.

The chain uses TRBV27 and TRBJ2-2, with D unresolved. The CDR3 runs 13 residues. Trimming removed 0 bases from V and 7 bases from J, with 6 bases in between. The germline CDR1 and CDR2 sequences are MNHEY and SMNVEV (reference sequence). CDR3 residues: CASSLSVGGELFF. The CDR3 coding sequence is TGTGCCAGCAGTTTATCGGTTGGCGGGGAGCTGTTTTTT.

This clonotype was seen ten or more times. V is TRBV7-2 and J is TRBJ2-7, with D possibly matching TRBD2 (5 bases). CDR3 length: 13 residues. Trimming stripped 3 bases from V and 3 bases from J, with 9 bases between. In germline, CDR1 is SGHTA, CDR2 FQGNSA. In nucleotides, the CDR3 is TGTGCCAGCAGCTTGGAGGTACTCTACGAGCAGTACTTC. Amino acids: CASSLEVLYEQYF.

This clonotype has ten or more counts. DNA of the CDR3: TGTGCCAGCGGTCAGCGGGAAGTTCACACAGATACGCAGTATTTT. Its protein product is CASGQREVHTDTQYF. The chain joins TRBV7-9 to TRBJ2-3; the match to TRBD2 covers 7 bases. The J segment lost 2 bases and the V segment lost 8 bases, leaving 10 bases of the junction unmatched. CDR1 is SEHNR, CDR2 FQNEAQ, per germline (reference sequence). CDR3 length: 15 amino acids.

In its sample, this clonotype was seen a few times. V usage is TRBV15 and J usage is TRBJ2-1; 7 bases align to TRBD1. The CDR3 spans 16 residues. The germline CDR1 and CDR2 sequences are LNHNV and YYDKDF (reference sequence). The J segment lost 2 bases and the V segment lost 1 base, leaving 5 bases of the junction unmatched. In DNA form, the CDR3 reads TGTGCCACCAGCAGAGGCTCGGGACAGACCTACAATGAGCAGTTCTTC. Amino acids: CATSRGSGQTYNEQFF. Based on the CDR3 plus reference TRBV15 and TRBJ2-1, the full variable domain is DAMVIQNPRYQVTQFGKPVTLSCSQTLNHNVMYWYQQKSSQAPKLLFHYYDKDFNNEADTPDNFQSRRPNTSFCFLDIRSPGLGDTAMYLCATSRGSGQTYNEQFFGPGTRLTVL.

Ten or more counts support this clonotype. J is TRBJ2-3 and V is TRBV7-9; 8 positions match TRBD1. With V trimmed by 5 bases and J by 1 base, 11 bases remained unmatched. CDR1 is SEHNR, CDR2 FQNEAQ, per germline (reference sequence). This CDR3 spans 17 amino acids. The chain's CDR3 is CASSRSPSGQGTDTQYF. As DNA, the CDR3 is TGTGCCAGCAGCCGATCTCCCTCGGGACAGGGCACAGATACGCAGTATTTT.

The gene calls are TRBV12-3 or TRBV12-4 and TRBJ2-7; 9 bases agree with TRBD2. The CDR3 spans 15 residues. V lost 5 bases, J lost 1 base, and 6 bases stayed unmatched. CDR3 amino acids: CASSKLAGSSYEQYF. CDR3 in DNA: TGTGCCAGCAGTAAGCTAGCGGGGTCGTCCTACGAGCAGTACTTC.

This clonotype was detected a few times. The rearrangement links TRBV5-4 to TRBJ2-1; possibly TRBD2 for D (6 bases). Deletions cut 5 bases from V and 0 bases from J, with 15 bases between. The germline V gene encodes CDR1 SGHNT and CDR2 YYREEE (reference sequence). The CDR3 has 16 residues. The CDR3 DNA reads as TGTGCCAGCAGGGGAGACACCGGGAGCTCCTACAATGAGCAGTTCTTC. Translated, it gives CASRGDTGSSYNEQFF. The variable domain in full, with the rest retrieved from reference TRBV5-4 and TRBJ2-1, is ETGVTQSPTHLIKTRGQQVTLRCSSQSGHNTVSWYQQALGQGPQFIFQYYREEENGRGNFPPRFSGLQFPNYSSELNVNALELDDSALYLCASRGDTGSSYNEQFFGPGTRLTVL.

This clonotype was recorded a few times. This sequence joins TRBV19 and TRBJ2-7; D remains ambiguous. Germline V CDR1 and CDR2: LNHDA, SQIVND (reference sequence). Trimming pared 3 bases from V and 2 bases from J, leaving 8 bases between. The CDR3 covers 13 residues. DNA of the CDR3: TGTGCCAGTAGTATTCGCCCAGCCTACGAGCAGTACTTC. It codes for CASSIRPAYEQYF.

This clonotype was found many times. The rearrangement joins TRBV7-3 to TRBJ2-1; D is unclear. In germline, CDR1 is SGHTA, CDR2 FQGTGA. V lost 4 bases and J 2 bases, leaving 15 bases between the germline ends. CDR3 size: 16 residues. CDR3 protein: CASSSRTGPPYNEQFF. As DNA, the CDR3 is TGTGCCAGCAGCTCCAGGACCGGCCCCCCCTACAATGAGCAGTTCTTC.

This clonotype has a single count. A much larger clonotype is one base distant, so this may be a read error. This chain links TRBV28 with TRBJ2-7; a weak D match, TRBD2 (6 bases). The CDR3 has 14 residues. Germline values: CDR1 MDHEN, CDR2 SYDVKM. In nucleotides, the CDR3 is TGTACCAGCAGCCCCGGCCTAGCGAGGTACGAGCAGTACTTC. Protein: CTSSPGLARYEQYF.

This clonotype has more than one count but fewer than ten. This sequence joins TRBV2 and TRBJ1-1; D gene uncertain. V was trimmed by 2 bases and J by 5 bases, leaving 6 bases between them. The CDR3 totals 12 residues. Germline V gene sequence: CDR1 SNHLY, CDR2 FYNNEI. The CDR3 DNA sequence: TGTGCCAGCAGTGAATGGGGAACTGAAGCTTTCTTT. Amino acids: CASSEWGTEAFF.

Remarks on this clonotype: A read error may explain this, as a much larger clone is one base away. V and J are TRBV21-1 and TRBJ1-1; the table's D gene call, TRBD1, was not cross checked with the DNA. TRBV21-1 is given as a pseudogene. The CDR3 contains 11 residues. The CDR3 protein is CASSQGATAFF. For the CDR3, the DNA is TGTGCCAGCAGCCAGGGGGCAACAGCTTTCTTT.